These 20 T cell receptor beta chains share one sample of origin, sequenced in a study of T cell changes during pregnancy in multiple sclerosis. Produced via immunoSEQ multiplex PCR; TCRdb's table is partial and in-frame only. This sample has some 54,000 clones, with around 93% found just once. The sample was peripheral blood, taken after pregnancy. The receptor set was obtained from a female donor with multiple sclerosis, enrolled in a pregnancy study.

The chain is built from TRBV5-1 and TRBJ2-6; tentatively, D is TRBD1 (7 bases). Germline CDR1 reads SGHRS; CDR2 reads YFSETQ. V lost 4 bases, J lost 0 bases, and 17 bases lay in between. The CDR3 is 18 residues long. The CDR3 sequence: CASSRVQGGTSGANVLTF. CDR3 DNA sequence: TGCGCCAGCAGCCGCGTTCAGGGGGGAACCTCTGGGGCCAACGTCCTGACTTTC.

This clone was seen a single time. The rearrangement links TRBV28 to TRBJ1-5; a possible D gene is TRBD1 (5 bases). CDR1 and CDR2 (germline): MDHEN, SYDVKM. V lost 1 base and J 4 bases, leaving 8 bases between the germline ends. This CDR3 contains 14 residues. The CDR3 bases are TGTGCCAGCAGTTTATCCAGGGTAAATCAGCCCCAGCATTTT. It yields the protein CASSLSRVNQPQHF.

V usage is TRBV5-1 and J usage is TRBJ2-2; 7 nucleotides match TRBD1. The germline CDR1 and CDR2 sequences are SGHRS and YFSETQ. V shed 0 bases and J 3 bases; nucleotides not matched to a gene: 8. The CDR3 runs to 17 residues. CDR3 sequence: CASSLVSDRFYTGELFF. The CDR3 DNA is TGCGCCAGCAGCTTGGTTTCGGACAGGTTCTACACCGGGGAGCTGTTTTTT.

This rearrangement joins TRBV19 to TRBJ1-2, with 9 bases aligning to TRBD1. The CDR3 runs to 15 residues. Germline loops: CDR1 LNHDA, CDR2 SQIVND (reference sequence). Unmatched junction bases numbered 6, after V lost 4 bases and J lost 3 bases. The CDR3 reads CASSTLGQGDYGYTF. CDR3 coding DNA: TGTGCCAGTAGTACCCTGGGACAGGGTGACTATGGCTACACCTTC.

CDR3 amino acids: CASSPGQVNSEQYF. The CDR3 coding sequence is TGTGCCAGCAGCCCCGGACAGGTCAACTCCGAGCAGTACTTC. The V gene is TRBV7-9, the J gene TRBJ2-7, with TRBD1 matching 7 bases. The V gene's germline CDR1 is SEHNR and CDR2 FQNEAQ (reference sequence). There are 14 residues in the CDR3. Trimming removed 5 bases from V and 6 bases from J; junction bases left unmatched: 10.

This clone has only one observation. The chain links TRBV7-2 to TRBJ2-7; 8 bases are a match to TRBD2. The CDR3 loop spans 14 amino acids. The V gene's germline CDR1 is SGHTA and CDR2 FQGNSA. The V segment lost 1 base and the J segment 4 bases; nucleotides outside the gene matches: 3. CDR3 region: CASSLDGRGYEQYF. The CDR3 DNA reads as TGTGCCAGCAGCTTAGACGGGAGGGGATACGAGCAGTACTTC.

The CDR3 protein is CASNQAGGPKDTQYF. As DNA, the CDR3 is TGTGCCAGTAACCAAGCGGGAGGGCCAAAAGATACGCAGTATTTT. This chain uses TRBV19 with TRBJ2-3, with 10 nucleotides matching TRBD2. V lost 7 bases to trimming and J lost 5 bases; unmatched junction nucleotides: 9. Germline loops: CDR1 LNHDA, CDR2 SQIVND (reference sequence). The CDR3 consists of 15 residues.

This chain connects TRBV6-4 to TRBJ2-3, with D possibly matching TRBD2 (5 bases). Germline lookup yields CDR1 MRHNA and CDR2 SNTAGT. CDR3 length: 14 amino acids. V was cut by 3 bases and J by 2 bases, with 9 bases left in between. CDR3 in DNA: TGTGCCAGCAGTGAACGGGGATCCACAGATACGCAGTATTTT. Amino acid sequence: CASSERGSTDTQYF.

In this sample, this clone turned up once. The CDR3 coding sequence is TGTGCCAGCAATAGAGCGGGAGATAAAACAGATACGCAGTATTTT. Protein: CASNRAGDKTDTQYF. The gene calls are TRBV9 and TRBJ2-3, with 8 nucleotides matching TRBD2. This CDR3 contains 15 residues. V dropped 6 bases and J dropped 3; count of bases not matched to a gene: 9. Looked up from germline, CDR1 is SGDLS and CDR2 is YYNGEE.

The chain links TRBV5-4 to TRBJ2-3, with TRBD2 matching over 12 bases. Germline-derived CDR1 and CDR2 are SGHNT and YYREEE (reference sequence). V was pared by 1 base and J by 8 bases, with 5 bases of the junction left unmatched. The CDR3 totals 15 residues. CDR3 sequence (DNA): TGTGCCAGCAGCTTGAGGACTAGCGGGATAAGTACGCAGTATTTT. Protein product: CASSLRTSGISTQYF.

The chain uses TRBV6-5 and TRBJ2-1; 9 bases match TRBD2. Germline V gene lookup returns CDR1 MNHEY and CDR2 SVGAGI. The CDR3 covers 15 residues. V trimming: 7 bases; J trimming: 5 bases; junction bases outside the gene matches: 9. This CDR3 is CASTESGRLNNEQFF. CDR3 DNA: TGTGCCAGCACCGAAAGCGGGAGGCTAAACAATGAGCAGTTCTTC.

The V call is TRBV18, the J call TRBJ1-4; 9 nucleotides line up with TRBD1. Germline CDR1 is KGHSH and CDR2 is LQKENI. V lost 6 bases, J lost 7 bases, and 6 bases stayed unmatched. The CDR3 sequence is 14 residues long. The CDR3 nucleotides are TGTGCCAGCTCCGTGACAGGGGGTGGTGAAAAACTGTTTTTT. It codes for CASSVTGGGEKLFF. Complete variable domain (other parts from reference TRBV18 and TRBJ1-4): NAGVMQNPRHLVRRRGQEARLRCSPMKGHSHVYWYRQLPEEGLKFMVYLQKENIIDESGMPKERFSAEFPKEGPSILRIQQVVRGDSAAYFCASSVTGGGEKLFFGSGTQLSVL.

The CDR3 DNA sequence: TGCAGCGGGGCCGACAGATACAATGAGCAGTTCTTC. This gives the protein CSGADRYNEQFF. V is TRBV29-1 and J is TRBJ2-1; maybe TRBD1 (5 bases). V shed 7 bases and J shed 4 bases, with 11 bases lying between them. Germline V gene lookup returns CDR1 SQVTM and CDR2 ANQGSEA. The CDR3 spans 12 residues.

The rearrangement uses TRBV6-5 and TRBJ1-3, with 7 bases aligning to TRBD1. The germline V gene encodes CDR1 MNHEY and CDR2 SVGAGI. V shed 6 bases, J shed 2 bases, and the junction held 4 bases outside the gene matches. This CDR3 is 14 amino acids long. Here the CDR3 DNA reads TGTGCCAGCAGCGCCAGGGGGACTGGAAACACCATATATTTT. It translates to CASSARGTGNTIYF.

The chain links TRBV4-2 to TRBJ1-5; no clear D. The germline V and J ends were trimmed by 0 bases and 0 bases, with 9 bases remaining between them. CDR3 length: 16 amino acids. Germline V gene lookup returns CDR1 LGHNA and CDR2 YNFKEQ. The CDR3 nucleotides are TGTGCCAGCAGCCAAGACCCGGAGAATAGCAATCAGCCCCAGCATTTT. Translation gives CASSQDPENSNQPQHF.

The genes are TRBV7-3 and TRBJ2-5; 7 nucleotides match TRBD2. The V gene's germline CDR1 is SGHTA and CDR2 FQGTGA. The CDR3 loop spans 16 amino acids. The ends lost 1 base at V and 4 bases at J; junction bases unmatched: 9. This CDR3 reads CASSLIGRGGLETQYF. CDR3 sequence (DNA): TGTGCCAGCAGCTTAATAGGGAGGGGAGGGTTAGAGACCCAGTACTTC.

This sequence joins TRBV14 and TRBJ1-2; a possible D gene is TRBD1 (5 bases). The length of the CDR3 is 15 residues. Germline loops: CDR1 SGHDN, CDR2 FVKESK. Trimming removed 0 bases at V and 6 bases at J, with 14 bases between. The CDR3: CASSQDLRGLDGYTF. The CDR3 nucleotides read TGTGCCAGCAGCCAAGATCTTCGGGGGTTAGATGGCTACACCTTC.

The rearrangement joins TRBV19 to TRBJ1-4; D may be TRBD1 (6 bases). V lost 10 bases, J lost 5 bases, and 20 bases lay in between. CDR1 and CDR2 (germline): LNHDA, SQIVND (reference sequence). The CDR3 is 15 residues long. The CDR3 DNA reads TGTGCCACTACCTACGGGGGCGGGAGAAATGAAAAACTGTTTTTT. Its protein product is CATTYGGGRNEKLFF.

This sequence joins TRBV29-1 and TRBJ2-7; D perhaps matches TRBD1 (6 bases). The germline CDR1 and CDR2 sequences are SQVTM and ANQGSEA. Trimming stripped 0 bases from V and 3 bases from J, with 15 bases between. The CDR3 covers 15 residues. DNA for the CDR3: TGCAGCGTTGAAGATGGAAGGGGGACCAGCTACGAGCAGTACTTC. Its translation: CSVEDGRGTSYEQYF.

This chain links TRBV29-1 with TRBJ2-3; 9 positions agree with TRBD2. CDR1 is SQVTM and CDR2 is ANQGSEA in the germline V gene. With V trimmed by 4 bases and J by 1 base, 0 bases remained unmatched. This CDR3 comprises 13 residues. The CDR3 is CSVGTSGTDTQYF. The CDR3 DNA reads TGCAGCGTTGGGACTAGCGGCACAGATACGCAGTATTTT.